Shown below are 18 T cell receptor beta chains from a single sample sequenced in a study of T cells in localized non-small cell lung cancer. TCRdb's table, derived via immunoSEQ multiplex PCR, lists solely in-frame clones and lacks some. The sample lists 6,000 to 8,500 clones, approximately 95% occurring once. The sequenced sample was peripheral blood, obtained before any cancer treatment. All receptors derive from a woman aged 40-70 years with stage I lung adenocarcinoma.

The chain combines TRBV29-1 with TRBJ2-1; D gene unclear. This CDR3 has 13 amino acids. Between the trimmed V and J ends, which lost 6 bases and 1 base, there was a span of 10 bases. The germline V gene has CDR1 SQVTM and CDR2 ANQGSEA. CDR3 sequence: CSVALGSYNEQFF. CDR3 bases: TGCAGCGTCGCATTGGGGTCCTACAATGAGCAGTTCTTC.

The V call is TRBV10-3, the J call TRBJ1-5; a possible D gene is TRBD1 (5 bases). Trimming took off 2 bases at V and 7 bases at J, with 12 bases between the two ends. The CDR3 runs to 14 residues. Germline V gene lookup returns CDR1 ENHRY and CDR2 SYGVKD. Written as DNA, the CDR3 is TGTGCCATCAGTGAGGGGCAGGGCAGCCAGCCCCAGCATTTT. Protein sequence: CAISEGQGSQPQHF.

The chain recombines TRBV19 with TRBJ2-6; tentatively, D is TRBD1 (6 bases). This CDR3 has 15 residues. Looked up from germline, CDR1 is LNHDA and CDR2 is SQIVND (reference sequence). V was trimmed by 2 bases and J by 2 bases, leaving 7 bases between them. The chain's CDR3 is CASSIQGTGANVLTF. In DNA, the CDR3 is TGTGCCAGTAGTATACAGGGGACTGGGGCCAACGTCCTGACTTTC.

The chain has TRBV5-1 and TRBJ1-2; D possibly corresponds to TRBD1 (5 bases). Trimming shortened V by 5 bases and J by 3 bases, and 14 bases separated the two germline ends. This CDR3 region has 14 residues. Germline V CDR1 and CDR2: SGHRS, YFSETQ. The CDR3 sequence: CASRPLGQDYGYTF. In DNA form, the CDR3 reads TGCGCCAGCAGACCCCTGGGGCAGGACTATGGCTACACCTTC.

This clone was detected once. This chain uses TRBV19 with TRBJ2-1; no reliable D call. Germline-derived CDR1 and CDR2 are LNHDA and SQIVND (reference sequence). V was trimmed by 3 bases and J by 3 bases, leaving 15 bases between them. CDR3 length: 16 residues. CDR3 amino acids: CASSIAGARRYNEQFF. CDR3 bases: TGTGCCAGTAGTATCGCAGGTGCACGGCGCTACAATGAGCAGTTCTTC.

In nucleotides, the CDR3 is TGTGCCAGCAGCTTGTATGGACAGGAGAATGAGCAGTTCTTC. It yields the protein CASSLYGQENEQFF. The rearrangement links TRBV5-8 to TRBJ2-1; TRBD1 matches 7 bases. V lost 1 base, J lost 7 bases, and 5 bases stayed unmatched. Germline loops: CDR1 SGHTS, CDR2 YDEGEE. The CDR3 covers 14 residues.

The CDR3 DNA sequence: TGCGCCAGCAGCTCGGACAGTTTCCAAGAGACCCAGTACTTC. Protein: CASSSDSFQETQYF. The gene calls are TRBV5-1 and TRBJ2-5; D is perhaps TRBD1 (6 bases). The V and J ends lost 3 bases and 1 base respectively, with 10 bases between them. Germline assignment: CDR1 SGHRS and CDR2 YFSETQ. CDR3 size: 14 residues.

The chain has TRBV20-1 and TRBJ2-1; D uncertain. CDR3 size: 11 residues. Germline V gene lookup returns CDR1 DFQATT and CDR2 SNEGSKA (reference sequence). V lost 0 bases and J lost 6, with 3 bases in between. CDR3 coding DNA: TGCAGTGCTAGAGATCTCAATGAGCAGTTCTTC. This translates into CSARDLNEQFF.

V gene TRBV7-3 combines with J gene TRBJ1-6; D ambiguous. V was clipped by 5 bases and J by 7 bases, with 12 bases between them. This CDR3 has 14 residues. Per germline, CDR1 SGHTA and CDR2 FQGTGA. CDR3 loop: CASSPGRENSPLHF. The CDR3, as DNA: TGTGCCAGCAGCCCCGGACGGGAAAATTCACCCCTCCACTTT. Variable domain in full (rest from reference TRBV7-3 and TRBJ1-6): GAGVSQTPSNKVTEKGKYVELRCDPISGHTALYWYRQSLGQGPEFLIYFQGTGAADDSGLPNDRFFAVRPEGSVSTLKIQRTERGDSAVYLCASSPGRENSPLHFGNGTRLTVT.

The rearrangement joins TRBV6-1 to TRBJ2-2, with D tentatively TRBD1 or TRBD2 (5 bases each). Germline V gene data show CDR1 as MNHNS and CDR2 as SASEGT. This CDR3 has 16 residues. The germline V and J ends were trimmed by 3 bases and 0 bases, with 11 bases remaining between them. The DNA for the CDR3 is TGTGCCAGCAGTGAGCTTTGGGGGACGAACACCGGGGAGCTGTTTTTT. This codes for CASSELWGTNTGELFF.

The V gene is TRBV7-3, the J gene TRBJ1-1, with a tentative D call TRBD1 (6 bases). Per the germline V gene, CDR1 is SGHTA and CDR2 is FQGTGA. V was trimmed by 6 bases and J by 2 bases, leaving 13 bases between them. The CDR3 runs to 14 residues. CDR3 loop: CASSSAGANTEAFF. DNA for the CDR3: TGTGCCAGCAGTTCAGCAGGGGCTAACACTGAAGCTTTCTTT.

The V gene is TRBV19, the J gene TRBJ2-1, with 11 positions matching TRBD2. The CDR3 totals 14 residues. Germline trimming cut 10 bases from V and 5 bases from J; bases unmatched to any gene: 7. Germline-derived CDR1 and CDR2 are LNHDA and SQIVND (reference sequence). For the CDR3, the DNA is TGTGCCACCTCGACTAGCGGGAATAACAATGAGCAGTTCTTC. Residues: CATSTSGNNNEQFF.

This rearrangement joins TRBV5-1 to TRBJ2-1; possibly TRBD1 for D (7 bases). Germline assignment: CDR1 SGHRS and CDR2 YFSETQ. V lost 0 bases to trimming and J lost 7 bases, with 11 bases between them. This CDR3 has 14 amino acids. The chain's CDR3 is CASSLGRGVNEQFF. CDR3 in DNA: TGCGCCAGCAGCTTGGGCAGGGGGGTTAATGAGCAGTTCTTC.

The chain is built from TRBV5-1 and TRBJ1-5; D is unresolved. V was trimmed by 5 bases and J by 3 bases, leaving 12 bases between them. The germline gives CDR1 SGHRS, CDR2 YFSETQ. The CDR3 runs to 14 residues. CDR3 DNA sequence: TGCGCCAGCAGTGGACGCGGAAACAATCAGCCCCAGCATTTT. Translation gives CASSGRGNNQPQHF. Based on the CDR3 plus reference TRBV5-1 and TRBJ1-5, the full variable domain is KAGVTQTPRYLIKTRGQQVTLSCSPISGHRSVSWYQQTPGQGLQFLFEYFSETQRNKGNFPGRFSGRQFSNSRSEMNVSTLELGDSALYLCASSGRGNNQPQHFGDGTRLSIL.

The CDR3 DNA reads TGTGCCAGCTCACCAGAGTCGGGCACAGATACGCAGTATTTT. Its protein product is CASSPESGTDTQYF. The chain carries TRBV18 and TRBJ2-3; D remains ambiguous. The CDR3 loop spans 14 amino acids. V shed 2 bases and J shed 1 base, with 7 bases lying between them. Germline CDR1 reads KGHSH; CDR2 reads LQKENI.

This chain uses TRBV4-2 with TRBJ2-5; 8 bases match TRBD2. CDR1 LGHNA and CDR2 YNFKEQ come from the germline V gene. The CDR3 has 14 residues. J gave up 4 bases and V 4 bases, and 5 bases lay outside the gene matches. The CDR3, as DNA: TGTGCCAGCAGCCCCGGGACTAGTTCAGAGACCCAGTACTTC. It yields the protein CASSPGTSSETQYF.

The chain has TRBV19 and TRBJ1-1; D is uncertain. The germline V and J ends were trimmed by 2 bases and 1 base, with 11 bases remaining between them. The CDR3 consists of 15 residues. CDR1 is LNHDA, CDR2 SQIVND, per germline (reference sequence). The DNA for the CDR3 is TGTGCCAGTAGTATAATCCCCAGCCCGAACACTGAAGCTTTCTTT. It is translated as CASSIIPSPNTEAFF.

This clone was counted a few times. The chain recombines TRBV19 with TRBJ1-3; D is ambiguous. This CDR3 has 15 amino acids. The V end was cut by 4 bases, the J end by 0 bases, with 10 bases between. Germline-derived CDR1 and CDR2 are LNHDA and SQIVND (reference sequence). The CDR3 DNA is TGTGCCAGTAGTACTTTGCGTTCCTCTGGAAACACCATATATTTT. Residues: CASSTLRSSGNTIYF. Full variable domain (rest looked up from reference TRBV19 and TRBJ1-3): DGGITQSPKYLFRKEGQNVTLSCEQNLNHDAMYWYRQDPGQGLRLIYYSQIVNDFQKGDIAEGYSVSREKKESFPLTVTSAQKNPTAFYLCASSTLRSSGNTIYFGEGSWLTVV.